The clone carrying this T cell receptor beta chain was counted only a few times. Antigen: not known. These data come from a study of blood T cells in healthy people across ages. Study conclusions and caveats: Estimates drawn from one million T cells were deemed to understate diversity.

Next came a second PCR, run for about 7 to 12 cycles, which used a sample-barcoded 5' primer along with a J-beta primer mix. TCRdb reprocessed the 5' RACE reads via MiXCR and lists one record per CDR3 protein. The sample contains around 780,000 distinct CDR3 sequences, roughly 24% of which appear only once. The ends were cut back, 1 base at V and 6 bases at J, with 6 bases in the middle. Germline V gene data show CDR1 as SEHNR and CDR2 as FQNEAQ (reference sequence). The CDR3 consists of 13 residues. No fewer than 5.5 micrograms of total RNA were isolated from every sample. A further study also used this sample, focusing on T cells of mothers and their children.

V and J are TRBV7-9 and TRBJ1-4; D unresolved. This receptor was identified in a boy younger than 18 in good health. The sequenced sample consisted of blood. DNA for the CDR3: TGTGCCAGCAGCTTAGACAGCGATGAAAAACTGTTTTTT. This gives the protein CASSLDSDEKLFF. Supplemented by reference TRBV7-9 and TRBJ1-4, the full variable domain reads DTGVSQNPRHKITKRGQNVTFRCDPISEHNRLYWYRQTLGQGPEFLTYFQNEAQLEKSRLLSDRFSAERPKGSFSTLEIQRTEQGDSAMYLCASSLDSDEKLFFGSGTQLSVL.